A selection of T cell receptor beta chains follows, all from one sample in a study of T-cell reconstitution after alpha-beta-depleted transplantation in children. TCRdb passed the PCR reads through MiXCR, listing each CDR3 protein once. The sample includes 98,000 or so distinct CDR3 sequences, 23% of them seen just once. The specimen comprised PBMCs, sampled before TCRalphabeta/CD19-depleted stem cell transplant. These TCRs come from a boy aged 2 to 10 with acute lymphoblastic leukemia, due to receive a stem cell transplant. Both conserved end residues are part of each CDR3. Each record gives: CDR3 protein, CDR3 DNA, V gene, J gene, D gene, clone size. The D gene is left open where the match is weak. Clone size is stated in some rows and not others, as once, few, many or a class when expanded.

CDR3: CASSSGLAGTTQYF; DNA: TGTGCCAGCAGTTCGGGACTAGCGGGGACAACGCAGTATTTT; V: TRBV6-5; J: TRBJ2-3; D: TRBD2; size: many
CDR3: CASSHDLSWGDTQYF; DNA: TGTGCCAGCAGCCATGATTTATCTTGGGGAGATACGCAGTATTTT; V: TRBV7-2; J: TRBJ2-3; D: -; size: few
CDR3: CASSPSGTSYEQYF; DNA: TGTGCCAGCAGTCCCTCCGGGACAAGCTACGAGCAGTACTTC; V: TRBV12-3/TRBV12-4; J: TRBJ2-7; D: -; size: few
CDR3: CASSYERTTYEQYF; DNA: TGTGCCAGCAGCTACGAACGGACAACCTACGAGCAGTACTTC; V: TRBV3-1; J: TRBJ2-7; D: -; size: -
CDR3: CASSYSPRTASIYGYTF; DNA: TGTGCCAGCAGTTACTCCCCCCGGACAGCTTCCATCTATGGCTACACCTTC; V: TRBV6-5; J: TRBJ1-2; D: -; size: few
CDR3: CASSLTPFGVGGNQPQHF; DNA: TGTGCCAGCAGTTTAACACCCTTTGGGGTAGGTGGCAATCAGCCCCAGCATTTT; V: TRBV12-3/TRBV12-4; J: TRBJ1-5; D: -; size: few
CDR3: CSVKKAGSGYEQFF; DNA: TGCAGCGTCAAAAAGGCAGGGAGCGGTTATGAGCAGTTCTTC; V: TRBV29-1; J: TRBJ2-1; D: -; size: -
CDR3: CASRTAGVSTGELFF; DNA: TGCGCCAGCAGAACCGCAGGAGTTAGCACCGGGGAGCTGTTTTTT; V: TRBV5-1; J: TRBJ2-2; D: -; size: few
CDR3: CSARESFTSGRGKQYF; DNA: TGCAGTGCTAGAGAGTCCTTTACTAGCGGGAGAGGCAAGCAGTACTTC; V: TRBV20-1; J: TRBJ2-7; D: TRBD2; size: -
CDR3: CSASGTSGAASTKEQYF; DNA: TGCAGTGCTAGCGGGACTAGCGGCGCTGCCTCAACGAAAGAGCAGTACTTC; V: TRBV20-1; J: TRBJ2-7; D: TRBD2; size: -
CDR3: CASSPGSSARDTQYF; DNA: TGTGCCAGCAGCCCCGGGAGCTCGGCACGGGATACGCAGTATTTT; V: TRBV3-1; J: TRBJ2-3; D: -; size: many
CDR3: CASSLSDNAYNEQFF; DNA: TGCGCCAGCAGCTTGTCGGACAATGCCTACAATGAGCAGTTCTTC; V: TRBV5-1; J: TRBJ2-1; D: -; size: few
CDR3: CASSKGVANYGYTF; DNA: TGTGCCAGCAGTAAGGGGGTAGCTAACTATGGCTACACCTTC; V: TRBV27; J: TRBJ1-2; D: -; size: few
CDR3: CSATGGPGETQYF; DNA: TGCAGTGCGACCGGGGGCCCGGGAGAGACCCAGTACTTC; V: TRBV20-1; J: TRBJ2-5; D: -; size: many
CDR3: CASTHDTGELFF; DNA: TGTGCCAGCACCCATGACACCGGGGAGCTGTTTTTT; V: TRBV6-6; J: TRBJ2-2; D: -; size: -
CDR3: CAFPLAEGYNEQFF; DNA: TGTGCCTTCCCCTTAGCGGAGGGTTACAATGAGCAGTTCTTC; V: TRBV30; J: TRBJ2-1; D: -; size: -
CDR3: CASRYRAGSYNEQFF; DNA: TGTGCCAGCAGATACAGGGCGGGCTCCTACAATGAGCAGTTCTTC; V: TRBV7-2; J: TRBJ2-1; D: -; size: few
CDR3: CASNSEVAGYTF; DNA: TGTGCCAGCAATTCTGAGGTGGCTGGCTACACCTTC; V: TRBV28; J: TRBJ1-2; D: -; size: many
CDR3: CASTSGRASDTQYF; DNA: TGTGCCAGCACAAGCGGGAGGGCCTCAGATACGCAGTATTTT; V: TRBV28; J: TRBJ2-3; D: TRBD2; size: many
CDR3: CASSTRTAEAFINEQFF; DNA: TGTGCCAGCAGCACCCGGACAGCGGAGGCCTTCATTAATGAGCAGTTCTTC; V: TRBV7-9; J: TRBJ2-1; D: -; size: -
CDR3: CSAFQAHGVEAFF; DNA: TGCAGTGCTTTCCAAGCGCACGGAGTTGAAGCTTTCTTT; V: TRBV20-1; J: TRBJ1-1; D: -; size: few
CDR3: CAWTEGWSPLHF; DNA: TGTGCCTGGACCGAAGGGTGGTCACCCCTCCACTTT; V: TRBV30; J: TRBJ1-6; D: -; size: few
CDR3: CASSLRDTASYEQYF; DNA: TGTGCCAGCAGCTTAAGGGACACGGCCTCCTACGAGCAGTACTTC; V: TRBV7-2; J: TRBJ2-7; D: -; size: -
CDR3: CASHPGGQETQYF; DNA: TGTGCCAGCCATCCTGGGGGCCAAGAGACCCAGTACTTC; V: TRBV19; J: TRBJ2-5; D: -; size: -
CDR3: CASSQETGGRHYTDTQYF; DNA: TGTGCCAGCAGCCAAGAAACTGGAGGACGACATTACACAGATACGCAGTATTTT; V: TRBV3-1; J: TRBJ2-3; D: -; size: -
CDR3: CASSLGPNLGGTQYF; DNA: TGTGCCAGCAGTTTAGGGCCCAACCTTGGCGGGACCCAGTACTTC; V: TRBV12-3/TRBV12-4; J: TRBJ2-5; D: -; size: -
CDR3: CASSPARPTYEQYF; DNA: TGTGCCAGCAGTCCTGCGAGGCCAACCTACGAGCAGTACTTC; V: TRBV7-9; J: TRBJ2-7; D: -; size: many
CDR3: CSARIPYSGANVLTF; DNA: TGCAGTGCTAGAATCCCCTACTCTGGGGCCAACGTCCTGACTTTC; V: TRBV20-1; J: TRBJ2-6; D: -; size: few
CDR3: CASSQERTTPWDEQFF; DNA: TGCGCCAGCAGCCAAGAACGGACTACCCCTTGGGATGAGCAGTTCTTC; V: TRBV4-1; J: TRBJ2-1; D: -; size: -
CDR3: CAISPGRGGAYNEQFF; DNA: TGTGCCATCAGCCCAGGGCGCGGAGGGGCCTACAATGAGCAGTTCTTC; V: TRBV10-3; J: TRBJ2-1; D: -; size: few
CDR3: CASSFYREDTQYF; DNA: TGCGCCAGCAGCTTTTACAGGGAAGATACGCAGTATTTT; V: TRBV5-1; J: TRBJ2-3; D: -; size: -
CDR3: CASSLWATNEKLFF; DNA: TGCGCCAGCAGCTTGTGGGCAACTAATGAAAAACTGTTTTTT; V: TRBV5-1; J: TRBJ1-4; D: -; size: few
CDR3: CASSYTAKETQYF; DNA: TGTGCCAGCAGTTACACCGCTAAAGAGACCCAGTACTTC; V: TRBV6-2/TRBV6-3; J: TRBJ2-5; D: -; size: once
CDR3: CATSATGRGRGTDTQYF; DNA: TGTGCCACCAGTGCCACCGGGAGGGGCCGGGGCACAGATACGCAGTATTTT; V: TRBV24-1; J: TRBJ2-3; D: TRBD2; size: few
CDR3: CSAGQGGGAYEQYF; DNA: TGCAGTGCTGGACAAGGCGGAGGGGCCTACGAGCAGTACTTC; V: TRBV20-1; J: TRBJ2-7; D: -; size: few